A single sample is the source of the 5 T cell receptor beta chains below, sequenced in a study of cytomegalovirus exposure and HLA in healthy donors. The primer mix had 60 Vbeta and 13 Jbeta primers. Only in-frame clones appear in the TCRdb table, and some are missing; sequencing was by immunoSEQ multiplex PCR. The sample has fewer than 45,000 clones, approximately 75% seen once. What was sequenced was PBMCs. These receptors all stem from a man aged 40-49 years in good health and CMV-seronegative.

This chain joins TRBV11-2 and TRBJ2-1; 9 nucleotides align to TRBD1. From germline, CDR1 is SGHAT and CDR2 FQNNGV. CDR3 length equals 14 residues. Trimming cost V 3 bases and J 12 bases; bases outside gene matches: 9. CDR3 bases: TGTGCCAGCAGCTTGGGACAGGGAGGTCACGGGCAGTTCTTC. It encodes CASSLGQGGHGQFF.

The rearrangement joins TRBV7-2 to TRBJ2-2; TRBD1 aligns across 7 bases. In germline, CDR1 is SGHTA, CDR2 FQGNSA. Germline trimming cut 1 base from V and 1 base from J; bases unmatched to any gene: 3. The CDR3 contains 16 residues. The CDR3 DNA is TGTGCCAGCAGCTTAGTAGGGGGCCGGAACACCGGGGAGCTGTTTTTT. This sequence encodes CASSLVGGRNTGELFF.

This sequence joins TRBV15 and TRBJ2-3; D is unresolved. Germline V gene sequence: CDR1 LNHNV, CDR2 YYDKDF (reference sequence). V was trimmed by 5 bases and J by 2 bases, leaving 8 bases between them. The CDR3 length is 13 residues. The CDR3 coding sequence is TGTGCCACCAGCGGGCTGATCACAGATACGCAGTATTTT. It specifies CATSGLITDTQYF.

The CDR3 here is CASSSRRRQPQHF. The DNA for the CDR3 is TGTGCCAGCAGCTCCCGCCGTCGGCAGCCCCAGCATTTT. The chain is built from TRBV7-2 and TRBJ1-5; D is uncertain. Germline V gives CDR1 SGHTA, CDR2 FQGNSA. The CDR3 covers 13 residues. Deletions cut 4 bases from V and 7 bases from J, with 11 bases between.

This chain links TRBV5-1 with TRBJ1-3, with 7 bases fitting TRBD1. The CDR3 spans 16 residues. The V gene end was trimmed by 1 base and the J gene end by 0 bases; junction bases not matched to a gene: 4. Germline lookup yields CDR1 SGHRS and CDR2 YFSETQ. Here the CDR3 DNA reads TGCGCCAGCAGCTTGACAGGGGCCGACTCTGGAAACACCATATATTTT. Protein sequence: CASSLTGADSGNTIYF.